Following are 29 T cell receptor beta chains from one sample sequenced in a study of metastatic and nonmetastatic thyroid tumors. TCRdb re-processed the PCR reads through MiXCR. The repertoire includes roughly 33,000 clones, 18% of them detected once, and 12% sits in the top ten. Prior to thyroid surgery, none of the patients had received any treatment. Sequenced input: blood. These receptors came from a male donor with papillary thyroid cancer or a benign thyroid nodule (not recorded which). Some clones in this sample may be carry-over from other donors' samples.

This clone was counted many times. The V gene is TRBV12-3 or TRBV12-4, the J gene TRBJ2-7; D not certain. This CDR3 is 14 amino acids long. The germline V and J ends were trimmed by 6 bases and 5 bases, with 17 bases remaining between them. DNA of the CDR3: TGTGCCAGCAGCCCCTCCTACGGTGGTGACGAGCAGTACTTC. Its translation is CASSPSYGGDEQYF.

This clone was seen ten or more times. The chain is built from TRBV30 and TRBJ1-1, with D unclear. V shed 5 bases and J shed 0 bases, with 7 bases lying between them. The CDR3 sequence is 12 residues long. Germline loops: CDR1 GTSNPN, CDR2 SVGIG (reference sequence). CDR3 region: CAWGDMNTEAFF. CDR3 DNA sequence: TGTGCCTGGGGTGACATGAACACTGAAGCTTTCTTT.

This clone was seen many times. The chain joins TRBV7-2 to TRBJ2-3; no clear D gene. CDR1 SGHTA and CDR2 FQGNSA come from the germline V gene. The CDR3 has 14 residues. Trimming left V 2 bases short and J 5 bases short, with 11 bases between. For the CDR3, the DNA is TGTGCCAGCAGCTTAAAGGTCGGCAGAGATACGCAGTATTTT. As protein: CASSLKVGRDTQYF. Filled out from reference TRBV7-2 and TRBJ2-3, the complete variable domain reads GAGVSQSPSNKVTEKGKDVELRCDPISGHTALYWYRQSLGQGLEFLIYFQGNSAPDKSGLPSDRFSAERTGGSVSTLTIQRTQQEDSAVYLCASSLKVGRDTQYFGPGTRLTVL.

This clone was found many times. Possible read error: a much larger clone is one base away. Without the conserved terminal phenylalanine or tryptophan, this CDR3 likely stems from a read error. The chain combines TRBV5-6 with TRBJ2-7; D is unclear. Between the trimmed V and J ends, which lost 4 bases and 2 bases, there was a span of 16 bases. This CDR3 is built from 15 residues. From germline, CDR1 is SGHDT and CDR2 YYEEEE. In DNA, the CDR3 is TGTGCCAGCAGCCCTACGGTGGCAGGAGCCTACGAGCAGTACCTC. This codes for CASSPTVAGAYEQYL.

The chain carries TRBV6-6 and TRBJ2-1; D remains unclear. The V gene's germline CDR1 is MNHNY and CDR2 SVGAGI (reference sequence). V was shortened by 6 bases and J by 0 bases, with 21 bases between the two germline ends. The CDR3 length is 18 residues. The CDR3 here is CASSPRLEVMGSYNEQFF. The CDR3 DNA sequence: TGTGCCAGCAGCCCCCGGCTAGAGGTTATGGGCTCCTACAATGAGCAGTTCTTC.

This clone was seen repeatedly, ten times or more. CDR3 region: CASSISGALNTEAFF. CDR3 in DNA: TGTGCCAGTAGTATCTCAGGGGCTCTGAACACTGAAGCTTTCTTT. This chain uses TRBV19 with TRBJ1-1, with D maybe TRBD1 (6 bases). Trimming took off 3 bases at V and 0 bases at J, with 11 bases between the two ends. CDR3 length: 15 amino acids. Per germline, CDR1 LNHDA and CDR2 SQIVND (reference sequence).

This clone has at least ten counts. This chain uses TRBV7-2 with TRBJ1-1; no reliable D call. V lost 2 bases, J lost 1 base, and 11 bases lay in between. CDR1 is SGHTA and CDR2 is FQGNSA in the germline V gene. CDR3 length: 15 amino acids. The DNA for the CDR3 is TGTGCCAGCAGCTTACTGGGGAAATGGAACACTGAAGCTTTCTTT. Amino acids: CASSLLGKWNTEAFF.

The rearrangement links TRBV28 to TRBJ2-7; D possibly corresponds to TRBD1 (7 bases). V shed 7 bases and J shed 3 bases, with 13 bases lying between them. There are 13 residues in the CDR3. Germline-derived CDR1 and CDR2 are MDHEN and SYDVKM. DNA for the CDR3: TGTGCCAGCATCCGACAGGGACTCTACGAGCAGTACTTC. Protein product: CASIRQGLYEQYF.

This clone has at least ten counts. V is TRBV20-1 and J is TRBJ2-2, with 10 bases matching TRBD2. Looked up from germline, CDR1 is DFQATT and CDR2 is SNEGSKA (reference sequence). V was pared by 2 bases and J by 3 bases, with 0 bases of the junction left unmatched. The CDR3 is made up of 14 amino acids. The CDR3 DNA reads as TGCAGTGCTAGACTAGCGGGAGACACCGGGGAGCTGTTTTTT. Translating it yields CSARLAGDTGELFF.

This clone was observed at least ten times. The rearrangement joins TRBV7-2 to TRBJ1-2, with D maybe TRBD1 (5 bases). This CDR3 region has 18 residues. Trimming cost V 3 bases and J 3 bases, with 23 bases left between them. Germline V gives CDR1 SGHTA, CDR2 FQGNSA. The CDR3 DNA follows: TGTGCCAGCAGCTTTGCATACCGGGACGGAGGGCGGCACTATGGCTACACCTTC. Encoded protein: CASSFAYRDGGRHYGYTF.

This clone was picked up many times. The chain recombines TRBV29-1 with TRBJ1-1, with 7 bases identical to TRBD1. J was trimmed by 4 bases and V by 7 bases; bases with no gene match: 12. Germline V gene sequence: CDR1 SQVTM, CDR2 ANQGSEA. The CDR3 totals 14 residues. This CDR3 reads CSAAGQTLGTEAFF. The CDR3 DNA sequence: TGCAGCGCTGCGGGACAGACCTTGGGCACTGAAGCTTTCTTT. Together with reference TRBV29-1 and TRBJ1-1, the CDR3 gives the full variable domain: SAVISQKPSRDICQRGTSLTIQCQVDSQVTMMFWYRQQPGQSLTLIATANQGSEATYESGFVIDKFPISRPNLTFSTLTVSNMSPEDSSIYLCSAAGQTLGTEAFFGQGTRLTVV.

This clone appeared many times. The chain employs TRBV6-6 and TRBJ1-1; a possible D gene is TRBD1 (5 bases). The CDR3 runs to 13 residues. V lost 2 bases, J lost 7 bases, and 11 bases lay in between. The germline gives CDR1 MNHNY, CDR2 SVGAGI (reference sequence). The CDR3 region has the DNA TGTGCCAGCAGTTACCGCGACAGTCTTGAAGCTTTCTTT. Protein: CASSYRDSLEAFF.

This clone is deemed medium-sized. This sequence joins TRBV27 and TRBJ1-2, with D tentatively TRBD1 (5 bases). V was trimmed by 4 bases and J by 6 bases, leaving 15 bases between them. Germline loops: CDR1 MNHEY, CDR2 SMNVEV (reference sequence). The CDR3 extends over 14 amino acids. Written as DNA, the CDR3 is TGTGCCAGCAGTTCTGCGGGGGATTGGAATGGCTACACCTTC. Residues: CASSSAGDWNGYTF.

This rearrangement joins TRBV19 to TRBJ2-1, with 10 nucleotides matching TRBD2. With 9 bases clipped from V and 6 bases from J, the junction kept 11 bases outside the gene matches. The CDR3 extends over 15 amino acids. The germline gives CDR1 LNHDA, CDR2 SQIVND (reference sequence). This chain's CDR3 is CASKREGSGRNEQFF. The DNA for the CDR3 is TGTGCCAGCAAGCGGGAGGGCTCCGGGCGCAATGAGCAGTTCTTC.

The table lists this clone with a count of one. V gene TRBV5-5 combines with J gene TRBJ1-2, with D tentatively TRBD1 (5 bases). The CDR3 spans 15 residues. V was clipped by 0 bases and J by 6 bases, with 15 bases between them. Germline V CDR1 and CDR2: SGHKS, YYEKEE (reference sequence). In nucleotides, the CDR3 is TGTGCCAGCAGCTTGGAGGTGGGGACCGGCCATGGCTACACCTTC. Translation: CASSLEVGTGHGYTF.

This clone was seen at least ten times. The chain links TRBV4-3 to TRBJ1-3; D not resolved. The length of the CDR3 is 12 residues. CDR1 LGHNA and CDR2 YSLEER come from the germline V gene. The germline V and J ends were trimmed by 3 bases and 7 bases, with 7 bases remaining between them. CDR3 DNA sequence: TGCGCCAGCAGCCAGACGGGGAACACCATATATTTT. Translated: CASSQTGNTIYF.

This chain connects TRBV28 to TRBJ1-1; no clear D. Germline CDR1 is MDHEN and CDR2 is SYDVKM. This CDR3 contains 12 residues. The germline V and J ends were trimmed by 5 bases and 3 bases, with 7 bases remaining between them. The CDR3 region is CASSAGDTEAFF. The CDR3 nucleotides are TGTGCCAGCAGTGCCGGGGACACTGAAGCTTTCTTT. The entire variable domain, with the rest obtained from reference TRBV28 and TRBJ1-1, is as follows: DVKVTQSSRYLVKRTGEKVFLECVQDMDHENMFWYRQDPGLGLRLIYFSYDVKMKEKGDIPEGYSVSREKKERFSLILESASTNQTSMYLCASSAGDTEAFFGQGTRLTVV.

This clone was counted between two and nine times. The J gene is TRBJ1-6, the V gene TRBV6-1; tentative D call: TRBD1 (6 bases). This CDR3 has 15 amino acids. Germline lookup yields CDR1 MNHNS and CDR2 SASEGT. Trimming took 6 bases from V and 6 from J, leaving 15 bases between them. The CDR3 here is CASRWGRRSNSPLHF. CDR3 in DNA: TGTGCCAGCAGGTGGGGGCGCCGGTCTAATTCACCCCTCCACTTT.

This chain joins TRBV6-2 or TRBV6-3 and TRBJ1-5; TRBD1 might be the D (5 bases). The CDR3 is 16 amino acids. The ends were cut back, 0 bases at V and 1 base at J, with 10 bases in the middle. Germline-derived CDR1 and CDR2 are MNHEY and SVGEGT. The CDR3 region is CASSYSTVRSNQPQHF. CDR3 in DNA: TGTGCCAGCAGTTACTCGACAGTGCGAAGCAATCAGCCCCAGCATTTT.

This clone was seen repeatedly, ten times or more. V and J are TRBV6-1 and TRBJ1-3; TRBD1 is a possible D gene (5 bases). The CDR3 extends over 15 amino acids. In germline, CDR1 is MNHNS, CDR2 SASEGT. The V end was cut by 6 bases, the J end by 2 bases, with 14 bases between. For the CDR3, the DNA is TGTGCCAGCAGCGCAGACAGAGCTACTGGAAACACCATATATTTT. It translates to CASSADRATGNTIYF.

Comments on this clone: A read error may be the cause here, since a much bigger clone is one base away. The V gene is TRBV18, the J gene TRBJ2-5; D remains unclear. The germline gives CDR1 KGHSH, CDR2 LQKENI. CDR3 length: 13 residues. CDR3 DNA sequence: TGTGTCAGCAAGGTCACAGTCCAAGAGACCCAGTACTTC. This encodes CVSKVTVQETQYF.

The sample holds many counts of this clone. Here the CDR3 reads CASSSAGTQYF. CDR3 in DNA: TGTGCCAGCAGTTCCGCGGGGACCCAGTACTTC. The rearrangement uses TRBV11-2 and TRBJ2-5, with TRBD2 as a possible D gene (5 bases). The V end was cut by 6 bases, the J end by 7 bases, with 9 bases between. Germline-derived CDR1 and CDR2 are SGHAT and FQNNGV. This CDR3 region has 11 residues.

A note on this clone: Since the CDR3 does not end with the conserved phenylalanine or tryptophan, this likely comes from a read error. The V call is TRBV12-3 or TRBV12-4, the J call TRBJ2-7; TRBD1 matches 7 bases. The CDR3 loop spans 13 amino acids. CDR3 sequence (DNA): TGTGCCATCAGTCTGGGACAGTCCTACGAGCAGTACTCC. Protein sequence: CAISLGQSYEQYS.

This clone was detected only a few times. The chain couples TRBV6-2 or TRBV6-3 to TRBJ2-1; possibly TRBD2 for D (5 bases). CDR1 is MNHEY and CDR2 is SVGEGT in the germline V gene. V lost 6 bases, J lost 13 bases, and 28 bases lay in between. The CDR3 sequence is 16 residues long. Here the CDR3 DNA reads TGTGCCAGCAGCCGACGTGTTAGCGCAGGAGTAGCTGAACAGTTCTTC. As protein: CASSRRVSAGVAEQFF.

As to this clone: One end of the junction is discordant with germline, which a read error may explain. The V call is TRBV20-1, the J call TRBJ1-2, with 7 bases lining up with TRBD1. Germline V gene lookup returns CDR1 DFQATT and CDR2 SNEGSKA (reference sequence). The CDR3 runs 13 residues. The CDR3 DNA sequence: TGCGGTGCCGACCAGACAGGGATATATGGCTACACCTTC. Protein: CGADQTGIYGYTF.

This clone was detected ten times or more. The chain couples TRBV7-9 to TRBJ2-7, with no clear D. Germline V gene data show CDR1 as SEHNR and CDR2 as FQNEAQ (reference sequence). This CDR3 spans 12 amino acids. V lost 3 bases to trimming and J lost 1 base, with 4 bases between them. CDR3 sequence reads: CASSLTSYEQYF. In DNA form, the CDR3 reads TGTGCCAGCAGCTTGACTTCCTACGAGCAGTACTTC.

J is TRBJ1-1 and V is TRBV2; D gene ambiguous. Germline V CDR1 and CDR2: SNHLY, FYNNEI. V dropped 2 bases and J dropped 0 bases, with 10 bases sitting between them. This CDR3 spans 15 amino acids. In DNA form, the CDR3 reads TGTGCCAGCAGTGAACCGATAGGGATGAACACTGAAGCTTTCTTT. As protein: CASSEPIGMNTEAFF. Complete variable domain (other parts from reference TRBV2 and TRBJ1-1): EPEVTQTPSHQVTQMGQEVILRCVPISNHLYFYWYRQILGQKVEFLVSFYNNEISEKSEIFDDQFSVERPDGSNFTLKIRSTKLEDSAMYFCASSEPIGMNTEAFFGQGTRLTVV.

This clone was observed a few times. The rearrangement uses TRBV28 and TRBJ1-1; D not resolved. Looked up from germline, CDR1 is MDHEN and CDR2 is SYDVKM. The CDR3 spans 15 residues. V was shortened by 8 bases and J by 0 bases, with 16 bases between the two germline ends. In DNA, the CDR3 is TGTGCCAGCGGTCGACCGATTATAATGAACACTGAAGCTTTCTTT. The encoded protein is CASGRPIIMNTEAFF.

This clone was observed once. This may stem from a read error, because a much larger clone lies one nucleotide away. V and J are TRBV5-6 and TRBJ2-1; 9 nucleotides agree with TRBD1. The CDR3 sequence is 15 residues long. Germline values: CDR1 SGHDT, CDR2 YYEEEE. Trimming took 6 bases from V and 6 from J; bases not matched to a gene: 10. CDR3 nucleotide sequence: TGTGCCAGCAACTCCCGCCCGGGACAGGGCAATGAGCAGTTCTTC. Translation gives CASNSRPGQGNEQFF.